The TCR beta chain under discussion was sequenced for a study of T cells in Graves' hyperthyroidism and ophthalmopathy. The study's findings and limits: Through a model of 13 V-J features, ophthalmopathy was separated from stable hyperthyroidism. The model identified upcoming ophthalmopathy a median about six months ahead of onset. Researchers found most expanded thyroid clonotypes above 0.001 in blood as well.

Authors of the study amplified TCR beta CDR3 regions from RNA transcripts. The study used the HTBI primer set for a first-round RT-PCR of the TCR CDR3. Each CDR3 protein gets one entry after TCRdb re-called the multiplex PCR reads with MiXCR. The sample consists of approximately 640,000 distinct CDR3 sequences, 45% of them appearing once. Diagnosing involved the use of clinical symptoms, serum thyroxine and TRAb, thyroid ultrasound and orbital computed tomography. Concerning this clonotype: Antigen specificity is unknown.

V was cut by 3 bases and J by 13 bases, with 13 bases left in between. This CDR3 is 12 amino acids long. The germline V gene has CDR1 LNHNV and CDR2 YYDKDF (reference sequence). V gene TRBV15 combines with J gene TRBJ1-5, with D perhaps matching TRBD1 (6 bases). The sequencing sample was made of peripheral blood or thyroid tissue (not recorded which). The receptor was isolated from an adult man with Graves' disease, either hyperthyroidism or ophthalmopathy (not recorded which). CDR3 sequence (DNA): TGTGCCACCAGCAGTTACAGGGAGGAGCAGCATTTT. It codes for CATSSYREEQHF.